A selection of T cell receptor beta chains follows, all from one sample in a study of blood T cell repertoires in COVID-19. Generated by immunoSEQ multiplex PCR, the TCRdb table keeps only in-frame clones and is missing some. The sample shows about 200,000 clones, less than 90% of them seen only once. Sequenced sample: peripheral blood. All receptors derive from a woman aged 70-85 years with acute or convalescent COVID-19. Both conserved end residues are part of each CDR3. Each record gives: D gene, J gene, V gene, clone size, CDR3 DNA, CDR3 protein. A D gene is named only where the DNA matches it firmly. Where a row states a size, it is once, few, many or the class of an expanded clone; other rows omit it.

TRBD1 TRBJ1-2 TRBV7-2 . TGTGCCAGCAGCTTAGGGCGGGACAGGGGTACAGCTAACTATGGCTACACCTTC CASSLGRDRGTANYGYTF
TRBD1 TRBJ1-5 TRBV27 . TGTGCCAGCAGTTTCAGTGCAGGGGGTGATCAGCCCCAGCATTTT CASSFSAGGDQPQHF
. TRBJ2-1 TRBV24-1 . TGTGCCACCAGTGGCCCCCCGCAGACTTACAATGAGCAGTTCTTC CATSGPPQTYNEQFF
TRBD1 TRBJ1-4 TRBV18 . TGTGCCAGCTCACCTTCGACTATAGTGACAGGGCGGGCAACTAATGAAAAACTGTTTTTT CASSPSTIVTGRATNEKLFF
TRBD1 TRBJ2-7 TRBV28 . TGTGCCAGCAGTCCCTCCGGGACAGGAATCTACGAGCAGTACTTC CASSPSGTGIYEQYF
. TRBJ1-6 TRBV6-6 . TGTGCCAGCACCTTGCGGGAGGCCTCCCGCGGGTCACCCCTCCACTTT CASTLREASRGSPLHF
. TRBJ1-5 TRBV7-9 . TGTGCCAGCAGCTTACTCAGGGGTAGCAATCAGCCCCAGCATTTT CASSLLRGSNQPQHF
. TRBJ2-3 TRBV3-1/TRBV3-2 once TGTGCCAGCAGCCAAGTTCAGGGCGGCACAGATACGCAGTATTTT CASSQVQGGTDTQYF
TRBD2 TRBJ2-7 TRBV7-6 . TGTGCCAGCAGCTCATTCCGAAGCGGGAGGGCCGCCGAGCAGTACTTC CASSSFRSGRAAEQYF
TRBD1 TRBJ2-5 TRBV6-5 . TGTGCCAGCAGTTACTCAGGACAGGGGGCTTGGGAGACCCAGTACTTC CASSYSGQGAWETQYF
TRBD1 TRBJ1-3 TRBV2 . TGTGCCAGCAGTGAGCGTTTACAGGGGGTCACCATATATTTT CASSERLQGVTIYF
TRBD2 TRBJ2-3 TRBV29-1 . TGCAGCGTTGCGGGACTAGCGGGAGGGCGGGATACGCAGTATTTT CSVAGLAGGRDTQYF
. TRBJ2-5 TRBV18 few TGTGCCAGCTCACCAACCGAACAGGGAATCTGGGGGACCCAGTACTTC CASSPTEQGIWGTQYF
. TRBJ1-1 TRBV18 . TGTGCCAGCTCACCACGCGGCGGAGTCATGAACACTGAAGCTTTCTTT CASSPRGGVMNTEAFF
TRBD2 TRBJ2-7 TRBV19 . TGTGCCAGTAGTAGGGGACTAGCGGTTTACGAGCAGTACTTC CASSRGLAVYEQYF
. TRBJ1-2 TRBV7-9 . TGTGCCAGCAGCTTAGAACGGAACGGGGATGGCTACACCTTC CASSLERNGDGYTF
TRBD2 TRBJ2-5 TRBV5-1 . TGCGCCAGCTCACCCCTAGCGGGGAGCCAAGAGACCCAGTACTTC CASSPLAGSQETQYF
TRBD2 TRBJ2-1 TRBV11-2 . TGTGCCAGCGTCTGGAGGGGACTAGCGGGTGGGTATGAGCAGTTCTTC CASVWRGLAGGYEQFF
TRBD2 TRBJ2-1 TRBV3-1/TRBV3-2 once TGTGCCAGCAGCCAGGGGACCCCTGGACTAGCGGAGCAGTTCTTC CASSQGTPGLAEQFF
. TRBJ2-5 TRBV7-3 . TGTGCCAGCAGATCCGCGGACCAAGAGACCCAGTACTTC CASRSADQETQYF
TRBD1 TRBJ1-1 TRBV18 once TGTGCCAGCTCACCGACGACAGGGGTCGACACTGAAGCTTTCTTT CASSPTTGVDTEAFF
TRBD1 TRBJ1-5 TRBV28 . TGTGCCGTCTTAGGGGCCGTCAGGGGGCTGGGCAATCAGCCCCAGCATTTT CAVLGAVRGLGNQPQHF